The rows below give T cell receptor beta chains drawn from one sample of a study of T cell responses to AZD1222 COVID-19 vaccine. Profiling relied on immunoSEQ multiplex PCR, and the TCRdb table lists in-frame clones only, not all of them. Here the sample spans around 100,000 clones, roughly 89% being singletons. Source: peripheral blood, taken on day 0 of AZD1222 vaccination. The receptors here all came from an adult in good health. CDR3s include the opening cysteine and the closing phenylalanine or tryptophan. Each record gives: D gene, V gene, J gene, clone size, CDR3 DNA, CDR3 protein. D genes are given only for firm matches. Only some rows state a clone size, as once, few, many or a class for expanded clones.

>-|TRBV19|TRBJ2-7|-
TGTGCCAGTAGTACAACTCCGGGGGGCCTCTACGAGCAGTACTTC
CASSTTPGGLYEQYF
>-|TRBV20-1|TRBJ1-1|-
TGCAGTGCTAGGCAGAACACTGAAGCTTTCTTT
CSARQNTEAFF
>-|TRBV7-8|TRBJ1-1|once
TGTGCCAGTTCCGAGGGGGTTAGGACTGAAGCTTTCTTT
CASSEGVRTEAFF
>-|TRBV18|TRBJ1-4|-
TGTGCCAGCTCACCGGATAGTATGTTGATTAAAGAAAAACTGTTTTTT
CASSPDSMLIKEKLFF
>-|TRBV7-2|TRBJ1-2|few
TGTGCCAGCAGCTCTCAAAGGGACGGAGGGCCTAGGGGCTACACCTTC
CASSSQRDGGPRGYTF
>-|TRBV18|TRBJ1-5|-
TGTGCCAGCTCACAAGCGGGAAATCAGCCCCAGCATTTT
CASSQAGNQPQHF
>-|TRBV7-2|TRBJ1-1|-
TGTGCCAGCAGCTTAGAAGGGGGGGTGGCACTTGAAGCTTTCTTT
CASSLEGGVALEAFF
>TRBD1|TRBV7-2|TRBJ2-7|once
TGTGCCAGCAGCTTAGCATCAGGGGGCAACCACGAGCAGTACTTC
CASSLASGGNHEQYF
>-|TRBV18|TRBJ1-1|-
TGTGCCAGCTCACCTCAACTCGGGGGGGTTGTAGCTTTCTTT
CASSPQLGGVVAFF
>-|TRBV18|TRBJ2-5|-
TGTGCCAGCTCACCAATATCCCGCAGGGCCCAAGAGACCCAGTACTTC
CASSPISRRAQETQYF
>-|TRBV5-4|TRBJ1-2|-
TGTGCCAGCAGCTTGGCCCTGAGGGGCTATGGCTACACCTTC
CASSLALRGYGYTF
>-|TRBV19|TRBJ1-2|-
TGTGCCAGTAGTATAGGAGAATGGGATGGCTACACCTTC
CASSIGEWDGYTF
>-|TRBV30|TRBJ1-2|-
TGTGCCTGGAGTTTCAGGGACCGGCGTAACTATGGCTACACCTTC
CAWSFRDRRNYGYTF
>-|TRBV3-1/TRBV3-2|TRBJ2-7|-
TGTGCCAGCAGCCAAGTCCCCCCGAGCAGAACTCTCGGCGAGCAGTACTTC
CASSQVPPSRTLGEQYF
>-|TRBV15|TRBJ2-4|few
TGTGCCACCAGCAGAGATGCCGGGGGTGGGTCTAACATTCAGTACTTC
CATSRDAGGGSNIQYF
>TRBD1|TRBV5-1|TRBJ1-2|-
TGCGCCAGCAGCCCAACAGGGGTCCGTGGCTACACCTTC
CASSPTGVRGYTF